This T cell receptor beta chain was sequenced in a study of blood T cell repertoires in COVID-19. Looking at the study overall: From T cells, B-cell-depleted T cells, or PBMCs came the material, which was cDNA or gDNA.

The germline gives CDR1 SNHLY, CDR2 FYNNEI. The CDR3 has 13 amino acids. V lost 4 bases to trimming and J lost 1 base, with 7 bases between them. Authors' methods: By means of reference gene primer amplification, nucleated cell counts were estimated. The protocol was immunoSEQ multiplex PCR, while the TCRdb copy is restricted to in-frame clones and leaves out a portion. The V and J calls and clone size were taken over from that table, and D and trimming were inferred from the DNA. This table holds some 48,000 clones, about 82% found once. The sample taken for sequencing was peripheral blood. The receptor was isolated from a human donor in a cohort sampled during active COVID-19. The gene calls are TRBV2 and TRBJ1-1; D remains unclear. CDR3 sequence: CASSVRENTEAFF. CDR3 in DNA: TGTGCCAGCAGTGTGCGGGAGAACACTGAAGCTTTCTTT.